Below are 7 T cell receptor beta chains sequenced from a single sample in a study of T-cell reconstitution after alpha-beta-depleted transplantation in children. These TCRs are of unknown antigen specificity. It was with unique molecular identifiers that the TCRbeta library was prepared. TCRdb ran MiXCR on the PCR reads and lists one entry per CDR3 protein. This sample has fewer than 350,000 distinct CDR3 sequences, with approximately 7.3% found just once. Findings of the study overall: A year had passed since transplant, and T-cell counts and diversity by then came mostly from newly produced T cells.

The sample consisted of peripheral blood, taken 360 days after TCRalphabeta/CD19-depleted stem cell transplant. The receptors were gathered from a female patient between 2 and 15 years old who had a stem cell transplant for Fanconi anemia, so the T cells may come from the graft donor.

This clonotype came up many times. This rearrangement joins TRBV24-1 to TRBJ1-2; D gene uncertain. Per the germline V gene, CDR1 is KGHDR and CDR2 is SFDVKD. The CDR3 loop spans 11 amino acids. V shed 5 bases and J shed 7 bases, with 7 bases lying between them. The CDR3 nucleotides read TGTGCCACCAGTGTGGACGGTGGCTACACCTTC. It yields the protein CATSVDGGYTF.

This clonotype has at least ten counts. The chain uses TRBV29-1 and TRBJ1-2; D remains unclear. The germline V and J ends were trimmed by 3 bases and 8 bases, with 13 bases remaining between them. CDR3 length equals 12 residues. Germline CDR1 is SQVTM and CDR2 is ANQGSEA. CDR3: CSVEVQSDGYTF. The CDR3 DNA reads TGCAGCGTTGAGGTCCAGAGCGACGGCTACACCTTC.

Many counts were recorded for this clonotype. V gene TRBV7-2 combines with J gene TRBJ2-2; D is possibly TRBD2 (5 bases). CDR1 is SGHTA, CDR2 FQGNSA, per germline. This CDR3 is built from 11 residues. V dropped 7 bases and J dropped 7 bases, with 7 bases sitting between them. DNA of the CDR3: TGTGCCAGCATTCGGGGCGGGGAGCTGTTTTTT. As protein: CASIRGGELFF.

This chain links TRBV3-1 with TRBJ2-2; 9 nucleotides align to TRBD2. The CDR3 sequence is 15 residues long. V gave up 7 bases and J gave up 7 bases; unmatched junction bases: 10. Germline V gene sequence: CDR1 LGHDT, CDR2 YNNKEL (reference sequence). The DNA of the CDR3 is TGTGCCAGCACCATCGGACTAGCGACCGGCGGGGAGCTGTTTTTT. Translated: CASTIGLATGGELFF.

V is TRBV12-3 or TRBV12-4 and J is TRBJ2-4, with D possibly matching TRBD1 (6 bases). CDR3 length: 18 amino acids. V was shortened by 11 bases and J by 1 base, with 27 bases between the two germline ends. The DNA of the CDR3 is TGTGCCTTCAGCACTAGACAGGAAGGTGGCGGGGCCAAAAACATTCAGTACTTC. Translated: CAFSTRQEGGGAKNIQYF.

At least ten counts were recorded for this clonotype. This sequence joins TRBV6-5 and TRBJ2-1, with D maybe TRBD2 (5 bases). Germline CDR1 reads MNHEY; CDR2 reads SVGAGI. The CDR3 is 17 amino acids. The V and J ends lost 0 bases and 4 bases respectively, with 16 bases between them. CDR3 DNA: TGTGCCAGCAGTTACTCATCTAGCCTCTCAAAATACAATGAGCAGTTCTTC. This codes for CASSYSSSLSKYNEQFF.

The table lists this clonotype with many counts. The CDR3 is CSVDPVGLGTEAFF. The DNA of the CDR3 is TGCAGCGTTGACCCAGTCGGACTGGGCACTGAAGCTTTCTTT. The chain uses TRBV29-1 and TRBJ1-1; D unclear. CDR3 size: 14 residues. In germline, CDR1 is SQVTM, CDR2 ANQGSEA. Between the trimmed V and J ends, which lost 3 bases and 4 bases, there was a span of 15 bases.